This T cell receptor beta chain originates from a study of blood T cell repertoires in COVID-19. The study drew participants aged about 18 to 90 years from 20 to 30 US areas. CDR1 is SGDLS and CDR2 is YYNGEE in the germline V gene. The CDR3 contains 16 residues. V was clipped by 0 bases and J by 4 bases, with 16 bases between them. Source study methods: It was from reference gene primer amplification that nucleated cell counts were estimated. Generated by immunoSEQ multiplex PCR, the TCRdb table keeps only in-frame clones and is missing some. Clonal size and the V and J genes are those of that table, whereas D and trimming came from the DNA. The sample records 140,000 or so clones, around four fifths being singletons.

The rearrangement uses TRBV9 and TRBJ1-1, with a weak D call TRBD1 (6 bases). Sequenced sample: PBMCs or T cells enriched from blood (not recorded which). This TCR was recovered from a woman in her 40s who had recovered from COVID-19. CDR3 sequence reads: CASSVAVRGGGTEAFF. CDR3 coding DNA: TGTGCCAGCAGCGTAGCTGTCAGGGGCGGCGGCACTGAAGCTTTCTTT.